This TCR beta chain was sequenced in a study of blood T cell repertoires in COVID-19. Sequencing used immunoSEQ multiplex PCR; TCRdb keeps in-frame clones, though not all of them. The repertoire holds 200,000 or so clones, about 85% seen once, with under 3.5% in the top ten. The CDR3 is made up of 12 amino acids. Deletions cut 3 bases from V and 8 bases from J, with 10 bases between. Looked up from germline, CDR1 is MGHRA and CDR2 is YSYEKL. This clone was seen just once. This chain joins TRBV4-1 and TRBJ1-1; the D is unclear. The clonotype was recovered from a man in his fifties or sixties who had recovered from COVID-19. Sequenced sample: peripheral blood. The CDR3 DNA is TGCGCCAGCAGCCACCCGGGGTCCGAAGCTTTCTTT. This sequence encodes CASSHPGSEAFF.